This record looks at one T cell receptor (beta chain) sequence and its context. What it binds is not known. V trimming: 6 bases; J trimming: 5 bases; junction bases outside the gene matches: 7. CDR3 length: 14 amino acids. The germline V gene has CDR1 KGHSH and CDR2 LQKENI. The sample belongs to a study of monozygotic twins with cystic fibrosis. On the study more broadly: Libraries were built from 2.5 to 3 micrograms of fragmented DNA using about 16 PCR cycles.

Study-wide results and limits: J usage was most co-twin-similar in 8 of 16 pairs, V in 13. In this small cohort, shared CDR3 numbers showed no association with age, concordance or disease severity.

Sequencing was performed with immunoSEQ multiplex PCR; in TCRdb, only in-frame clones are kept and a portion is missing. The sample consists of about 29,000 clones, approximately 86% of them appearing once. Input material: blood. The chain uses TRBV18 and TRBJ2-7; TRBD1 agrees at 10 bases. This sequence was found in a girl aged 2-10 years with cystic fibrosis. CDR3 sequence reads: CASSMDRGIDEQYF. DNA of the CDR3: TGTGCCAGCTCGATGGACAGGGGGATCGACGAGCAGTACTTC.